What follows are 12 T cell receptor beta chains derived from one specimen sequenced in a study of early T cells in non-severe SARS-CoV-2 infection. From the 5' RACE reads, TCRdb called clonotypes with MiXCR, one entry per CDR3 protein. The repertoire holds roughly 50,000 distinct CDR3 sequences, around 6% seen once, with under 5% in the top ten. The material sequenced was whole blood. These receptors were obtained from an adult who was a healthcare worker with PCR-confirmed SARS-CoV-2 infection or an uninfected control (not recorded which).

This clonotype was seen more than once but under ten times. The rearrangement joins TRBV6-1 to TRBJ1-4; D unclear. The CDR3 sequence is 15 residues long. Germline CDR1 MNHNS, CDR2 SASEGT. V dropped 0 bases and J dropped 2 bases, with 7 bases sitting between them. CDR3: CASSEAEGTNEKLFF. As DNA, the CDR3 is TGTGCCAGCAGTGAAGCAGAGGGTACTAATGAAAAACTGTTTTTT.

This clonotype was observed many times. The chain joins TRBV3-1 to TRBJ2-7, with 10 bases lining up with TRBD2. Germline CDR1 and CDR2: LGHDT and YNNKEL (reference sequence). This CDR3 spans 12 amino acids. The V gene end was trimmed by 4 bases and the J gene end by 11 bases; junction bases not matched to a gene: 5. CDR3 amino acids: CASSLTSGVKYF. Here the CDR3 DNA reads TGTGCCAGCAGCCTTACTAGCGGGGTAAAGTACTTC.

This clonotype showed up just a few times. The rearrangement links TRBV6-6 to TRBJ2-1; 7 bases match TRBD2. V was clipped by 6 bases and J by 4 bases; unmatched bases: 6. Germline assignment: CDR1 MNHNY and CDR2 SVGAGI (reference sequence). The CDR3 length is 14 residues. CDR3 loop: CASSPSGDYNEQFF. The DNA of the CDR3 is TGTGCCAGCAGCCCCAGCGGGGATTACAATGAGCAGTTCTTC.

This clonotype was found many times. The chain joins TRBV5-1 to TRBJ2-3; 12 nucleotides match TRBD2. This CDR3 spans 17 amino acids. V trimming: 0 bases; J trimming: 2 bases; junction bases outside the gene matches: 4. Germline V CDR1 and CDR2: SGHRS, YFSETQ. The CDR3 sequence is CASSLGRLAGVTDTQYF. Written as DNA, the CDR3 is TGCGCCAGCAGCTTGGGACGACTAGCGGGGGTCACAGATACGCAGTATTTT. Full variable domain (outside the CDR3, taken from reference TRBV5-1 and TRBJ2-3): KAGVTQTPRYLIKTRGQQVTLSCSPISGHRSVSWYQQTPGQGLQFLFEYFSETQRNKGNFPGRFSGRQFSNSRSEMNVSTLELGDSALYLCASSLGRLAGVTDTQYFGPGTRLTVL.

This clonotype was picked up many times. The CDR3 DNA follows: TGCAGCGTCTTGGACTACAATGAGCAGTTCTTC. Translating gives CSVLDYNEQFF. This chain uses TRBV29-1 with TRBJ2-1; no firm D call. CDR1 is SQVTM and CDR2 is ANQGSEA in the germline V gene. V was clipped by 6 bases and J by 3 bases, with 6 bases between them. This CDR3 is 11 amino acids long.

This clonotype was seen repeatedly, ten times or more. V is TRBV6-1 and J is TRBJ2-7, with 14 bases matching TRBD2. Germline V gene sequence: CDR1 MNHNS, CDR2 SASEGT. V lost 7 bases to trimming and J lost 5 bases; unmatched junction nucleotides: 4. There are 14 residues in the CDR3. CDR3 in amino acids: CASTGLAGGHEQYF. The CDR3 DNA is TGTGCCAGCACCGGACTAGCGGGAGGTCACGAGCAGTACTTC.

This clonotype was seen repeatedly, ten times or more. This rearrangement joins TRBV10-3 to TRBJ2-5; 9 nucleotides line up with TRBD2. Trimming cost V 6 bases and J 4 bases; bases outside gene matches: 12. Germline loops: CDR1 ENHRY, CDR2 SYGVKD. The CDR3 is made up of 16 amino acids. The CDR3 nucleotides are TGTGCCATCAGCGGTAAAGAACCGGGACTAGCAGAGACCCAGTACTTC. Its translation is CAISGKEPGLAETQYF.

This chain links TRBV5-6 with TRBJ1-1; TRBD1 matches 7 bases. Germline values: CDR1 SGHDT, CDR2 YYEEEE. The CDR3 runs to 13 residues. V lost 4 bases and J lost 4; bases outside the gene matches: 4. The CDR3 nucleotides read TGTGCCAGCAGCCTGACAGGGCCCACTGAAGCTTTCTTT. Amino acid sequence: CASSLTGPTEAFF.

The sample holds many counts of this clonotype. The chain links TRBV5-4 to TRBJ2-7; D gene ambiguous. Germline values: CDR1 SGHNT, CDR2 YYREEE (reference sequence). V shed 3 bases and J shed 0 bases, with 4 bases lying between them. This CDR3 contains 12 residues. CDR3 residues: CASSWGSYEQYF. The CDR3, as DNA: TGTGCCAGCAGCTGGGGCTCCTACGAGCAGTACTTC.

This clonotype was seen at least ten times. J is TRBJ1-1 and V is TRBV10-3; no clear D. The CDR3 sequence is 14 residues long. The ends were cut back, 0 bases at V and 3 bases at J, with 8 bases in the middle. The germline gives CDR1 ENHRY, CDR2 SYGVKD. The CDR3 DNA reads as TGTGCCATCAGTGAGTCAGGCGGGGACACTGAAGCTTTCTTT. This translates into CAISESGGDTEAFF.

The chain links TRBV5-1 to TRBJ2-7; D is possibly TRBD2 (6 bases). CDR3 size: 14 residues. V lost 0 bases to trimming and J lost 9 bases, with 16 bases between them. The germline gives CDR1 SGHRS, CDR2 YFSETQ. The CDR3 reads CASSLDSGARGQYF. The CDR3 DNA is TGCGCCAGCAGCTTGGATAGCGGTGCCCGGGGGCAGTACTTC.

This clonotype came up a few times. The junction does not match germline at one end; this may be a read error. This chain joins TRBV29-1 and TRBJ2-3; D is perhaps TRBD1 (6 bases). Germline CDR1 is SQVTM and CDR2 is ANQGSEA. This CDR3 is built from 12 residues. The DNA of the CDR3 is TGCAGCGTGGAAGGGGGAACAGATACGCAGTATTTT. Translated, it gives CSVEGGTDTQYF.